Listed below are T cell receptor beta chains from one sample, sequenced in a study of cytomegalovirus exposure and HLA in healthy donors. Sequencing was performed with immunoSEQ multiplex PCR; in TCRdb, only in-frame clones are kept and a portion is missing. The sample consists of over 150,000 clones, around 68% of them appearing once. The sequenced sample consisted of PBMCs. Source of these receptors: a man over 45 in good health and CMV-seronegative. The CDR3 runs from the conserved cysteine through the conserved F or W. D genes are given only for firm matches. Size tells how often a clone was seen (once, few, many) or the class of an expanded clone, and some rows leave it out.

DNA	CDR3	length	D	J	V	size
TGTGCCAGCAGCCCCTCTAACACCGCGGGCCAGCCCCAGCATTTT	CASSPSNTAGQPQHF	15	.	TRBJ1-5	TRBV7-2	.
TGTGCCAGCAGCTCGACAGGTATTAAGTTCTTC	CASSSTGIKFF	11	.	TRBJ2-1	TRBV5-8	few
TGTGCCAGTAGTATGGGAGGGGCGATAGGGGGTGGTCAGCCCCAGCATTTT	CASSMGGAIGGGQPQHF	17	.	TRBJ1-5	TRBV19	.
TGTGCCAGCAGCCGGGGAGCGGGGGTCTCCTACAATGAGCAGTTCTTC	CASSRGAGVSYNEQFF	16	TRBD2	TRBJ2-1	TRBV28	.
TGCGCCAGCAGACCAACAGGGGGACAAAATGAAAAACTGTTTTTT	CASRPTGGQNEKLFF	15	TRBD1	TRBJ1-4	TRBV5-1	.
TGTGCCAGCCCTTATAGGACAGCTTGCTCCTACAATGAGCAGTTCTTC	CASPYRTACSYNEQFF	16	.	TRBJ2-1	TRBV27	.
TGCGCCAGCAGCCCCTCGGACAGTACCCAAGAGACCCAGTACTTC	CASSPSDSTQETQYF	15	.	TRBJ2-5	TRBV5-1	.
TGTGCCAGCAGCCAGGGGCATCAGCCCCAGCATTTT	CASSQGHQPQHF	12	.	TRBJ1-5	TRBV14	.
TGTGCCAGCAGCCCGGCAGACAGGGGTTGGAGCACTGAAGCTTTCTTT	CASSPADRGWSTEAFF	16	TRBD1	TRBJ1-1	TRBV14	.
TGTGCCAGCAGCTTCCTAGCGGGGGGGAACACCGGGGAGCTGTTTTTT	CASSFLAGGNTGELFF	16	TRBD2	TRBJ2-2	TRBV7-7	.
TGTGCCAGCAGCGTCCACTCTGGAAACACCATATATTTT	CASSVHSGNTIYF	13	.	TRBJ1-3	TRBV9	.
TGTGCCAGCAGTGAAGGTGGGACAAGTCTGTACGAGCAGTACTTC	CASSEGGTSLYEQYF	15	.	TRBJ2-7	TRBV2	.
TGTGCCAGCAGCCTCAATAGACTAGCGGGGCTCAGAGATGAGCAGTTCTTC	CASSLNRLAGLRDEQFF	17	TRBD2	TRBJ2-1	TRBV7-2	few
TGTGCCAGCAGTCCTAACAGGGGTAATGAGCAGTTCTTC	CASSPNRGNEQFF	13	TRBD1	TRBJ2-1	TRBV2	.
TGCGCCAGCAGCTTGTCGCGCAGGATCACAGATACGCAGTATTTT	CASSLSRRITDTQYF	15	.	TRBJ2-3	TRBV5-1	.
TGTGCCAGTCGGGACAGGCTACATCAGCCCCAGCATTTT	CASRDRLHQPQHF	13	TRBD1	TRBJ1-5	TRBV19	few
TGTGCCAGCAGCCAAGAATCCGCGCGGGGGGCCAACGTCCTGACTTTC	CASSQESARGANVLTF	16	.	TRBJ2-6	TRBV4-2	.
TGTGCCAGCAGCTTCACTAGTGAAGAAAAACTGTTTTTT	CASSFTSEEKLFF	13	.	TRBJ1-4	TRBV7-9	few
TGCAGCGTTGAAAAGTTGGGCAGATCCTACGAGCAGTACTTC	CSVEKLGRSYEQYF	14	.	TRBJ2-7	TRBV29-1	.
TGTGCCAGCAGACCAGGGGGCTCTGGGGCCAACGTCCTGACTTTC	CASRPGGSGANVLTF	15	TRBD1	TRBJ2-6	TRBV6-1	.
TGTGCCAGCAGCGGGACTCTAAACACTGAAGCTTTCTTT	CASSGTLNTEAFF	13	.	TRBJ1-1	TRBV6-1	.
TGTGCCAGCAGCCCGAGGACTGACAATGAGCAGTTCTTC	CASSPRTDNEQFF	13	.	TRBJ2-1	TRBV7-9	.
TGTGCCAGCAGCTTAGCCAGGACAGACCCCCGAGAGACCCAGTACTTC	CASSLARTDPRETQYF	16	.	TRBJ2-5	TRBV7-8	.